The clone carrying this T cell receptor (beta chain) was observed a few times. What it binds is not known. These data originate in a study of T cells after yellow fever vaccination. Study information: For low cell numbers, libraries were made with SMART-Seq v4 Ultra Low Input.

This CDR3 has 15 residues. CDR1 and CDR2 (germline): SGHAT, FQNNGV. V was cut by 5 bases and J by 2 bases, with 14 bases left in between. Whole-study findings and limits: The secondary response peaked faster, at day 5 versus 15, but was weaker. Post-booster repertoires contained most primary-vaccination clones again (about 95% CD4, less than 90% CD8).

Each CDR3 protein is one row after TCRdb ran MiXCR on the 5' RACE reads. This sample has 100,000 to 150,000 distinct CDR3 sequences, with over 8% found just once. The source is a man in his late teens or twenties who received the YFV17D yellow fever vaccine. The rearrangement joins TRBV11-2 to TRBJ2-3; possibly TRBD1 for D (6 bases). Sequenced here: CD8+ T cells sorted from PBMCs, sampled on the day of the yellow fever booster vaccination. CDR3 residues: CASSPGTLTTDTQYF. CDR3 DNA sequence: TGTGCCAGCAGCCCTGGGACACTTACCACAGATACGCAGTATTTT.